These T cell receptor beta chains were read from a single sample in a study of cytomegalovirus exposure and HLA in healthy donors. Libraries were prepared by immunoSEQ multiplex PCR; TCRdb keeps only in-frame clonotypes and omits some of them. There are over 90,000 clones in the sample; 70% occur only once, and roughly 16% lies in the top ten. Sequencing used PBMCs. The origin of the receptors is a woman between 50 and 59 years old in good health and CMV-seropositive. CDR3s include the opening cysteine and the closing phenylalanine or tryptophan. The order of the fields is J gene, V gene, D gene, clone size, CDR3 protein, CDR3 DNA. A D gene is named only where the DNA matches it firmly. For some rows the clone size is stated as once, few or many, or as a class when expanded; others skip it.

J gene: TRBJ2-7; V gene: TRBV30; D gene: TRBD1; clone size: -; CDR3 protein: CAWSSPDRGNEQYF; CDR3 DNA: TGTGCCTGGAGCAGTCCCGACAGGGGGAACGAGCAGTACTTC
J gene: TRBJ2-3; V gene: TRBV7-6; D gene: -; clone size: -; CDR3 protein: CASSLLRSPSTDTQYF; CDR3 DNA: TGTGCCAGCAGCCTCCTGCGATCCCCAAGCACAGATACGCAGTATTTT
J gene: TRBJ1-2; V gene: TRBV11-2; D gene: -; clone size: -; CDR3 protein: CASSFGGGVKGYTF; CDR3 DNA: TGTGCCAGCAGCTTTGGGGGAGGGGTGAAGGGCTACACCTTC
J gene: TRBJ1-1; V gene: TRBV29-1; D gene: -; clone size: -; CDR3 protein: CSVSYTEAFF; CDR3 DNA: TGCAGCGTTTCCTACACTGAAGCTTTCTTT
J gene: TRBJ1-4; V gene: TRBV7-8; D gene: -; clone size: -; CDR3 protein: CASSPHHFREKLFF; CDR3 DNA: TGTGCCAGCAGCCCCCATCATTTCAGAGAAAAACTGTTTTTT
J gene: TRBJ2-1; V gene: TRBV5-1; D gene: -; clone size: -; CDR3 protein: CASSLGGPYNEQFF; CDR3 DNA: TGCGCCAGCAGTCTAGGAGGCCCCTACAATGAGCAGTTCTTC
J gene: TRBJ2-3; V gene: TRBV10-1; D gene: -; clone size: -; CDR3 protein: CASSGNRGTIGTDTQYF; CDR3 DNA: TGCGCCAGCAGTGGAAATAGGGGGACTATCGGCACAGATACGCAGTATTTT
J gene: TRBJ2-3; V gene: TRBV28; D gene: TRBD2; clone size: -; CDR3 protein: CASSLKRGARDTQYF; CDR3 DNA: TGTGCCAGCAGTTTGAAGCGGGGTGCACGAGATACGCAGTATTTT
J gene: TRBJ1-2; V gene: TRBV6-5; D gene: TRBD1; clone size: -; CDR3 protein: CASSTRTGGNYGYTF; CDR3 DNA: TGTGCCAGCAGTACCCGGACAGGGGGCAACTATGGCTACACCTTC
J gene: TRBJ2-1; V gene: TRBV4-1; D gene: TRBD2; clone size: once; CDR3 protein: CASSQETAGASYNEQFF; CDR3 DNA: TGCGCCAGCAGCCAAGAAACTGCGGGAGCCTCCTACAATGAGCAGTTCTTC
J gene: TRBJ2-3; V gene: TRBV19; D gene: -; clone size: -; CDR3 protein: CASGSIQRDRIPSTDTQYF; CDR3 DNA: TGTGCCAGTGGATCGATTCAGCGCGACCGAATTCCTAGCACAGATACGCAGTATTTT
J gene: TRBJ1-3; V gene: TRBV7-2; D gene: -; clone size: few; CDR3 protein: CASSPTPGGNTIYF; CDR3 DNA: TGTGCCAGCAGCCCAACACCCGGCGGGAACACCATATATTTT
J gene: TRBJ2-2; V gene: TRBV5-4; D gene: -; clone size: medium-sized; CDR3 protein: CASKGAGTGELFF; CDR3 DNA: TGTGCCAGCAAGGGGGCGGGGACCGGGGAGCTGTTTTTT
J gene: TRBJ2-7; V gene: TRBV9; D gene: -; clone size: -; CDR3 protein: CASSVADNYEQYF; CDR3 DNA: TGTGCCAGCAGCGTCGCAGACAACTACGAGCAGTACTTC
J gene: TRBJ2-2; V gene: TRBV27; D gene: TRBD2; clone size: -; CDR3 protein: CASSDPPGGLVFRELFF; CDR3 DNA: TGTGCCAGCAGTGATCCCCCCGGGGGACTAGTTTTCCGGGAGCTGTTTTTT
J gene: TRBJ2-3; V gene: TRBV9; D gene: -; clone size: -; CDR3 protein: CASSVARQGNTDTQYF; CDR3 DNA: TGTGCCAGCAGCGTAGCTCGGCAGGGGAACACAGATACGCAGTATTTT
J gene: TRBJ2-7; V gene: TRBV28; D gene: -; clone size: -; CDR3 protein: CASTNRGSTAYEQYF; CDR3 DNA: TGTGCCAGCACCAACCGGGGGTCCACCGCCTACGAGCAGTACTTC
J gene: TRBJ1-5; V gene: TRBV19; D gene: -; clone size: -; CDR3 protein: CASSVGADQPQHF; CDR3 DNA: TGTGCCAGTAGCGTGGGGGCAGATCAGCCCCAGCATTTT
J gene: TRBJ2-7; V gene: TRBV11-2; D gene: -; clone size: -; CDR3 protein: CASTRALIYEQYF; CDR3 DNA: TGTGCCAGCACCAGGGCCCTCATCTACGAGCAGTACTTC
J gene: TRBJ1-3; V gene: TRBV19; D gene: -; clone size: -; CDR3 protein: CASSIGAGSRPFSGNTIYF; CDR3 DNA: TGTGCCAGTAGTATAGGGGCGGGATCACGGCCGTTCTCTGGAAACACCATATATTTT
J gene: TRBJ2-3; V gene: TRBV5-4; D gene: -; clone size: few; CDR3 protein: CASNQGISDTQYF; CDR3 DNA: TGTGCCAGCAACCAGGGAATATCAGATACGCAGTATTTT
J gene: TRBJ1-5; V gene: TRBV28; D gene: TRBD1; clone size: -; CDR3 protein: CASTSTGGNRGNQPQHF; CDR3 DNA: TGTGCCAGCACCTCGACAGGGGGTAATAGAGGTAATCAGCCCCAGCATTTT
J gene: TRBJ1-2; V gene: TRBV18; D gene: -; clone size: -; CDR3 protein: CATLGQSLYGYTF; CDR3 DNA: TGTGCCACCCTAGGACAGAGTCTCTATGGCTACACCTTC
J gene: TRBJ1-1; V gene: TRBV5-1; D gene: TRBD1; clone size: -; CDR3 protein: CASSPRQGSFMNTEAFF; CDR3 DNA: TGCGCCAGCAGCCCCCGACAGGGGTCGTTTATGAACACTGAAGCTTTCTTT
J gene: TRBJ2-1; V gene: TRBV30; D gene: TRBD2; clone size: -; CDR3 protein: CAWAEGLAEYNEQFF; CDR3 DNA: TGTGCCTGGGCCGAGGGACTAGCGGAGTACAATGAGCAGTTCTTC
J gene: TRBJ2-1; V gene: TRBV14; D gene: -; clone size: -; CDR3 protein: CASSHQGQHSLSSYNEQFF; CDR3 DNA: TGTGCCAGCAGCCACCAGGGGCAGCACTCCCTGAGCTCCTACAATGAGCAGTTCTTC
J gene: TRBJ1-2; V gene: TRBV6-4; D gene: TRBD1; clone size: -; CDR3 protein: CGADREDSGYTF; CDR3 DNA: TGTGGCGCGGACAGGGAAGACTCTGGCTACACCTTC
J gene: TRBJ2-7; V gene: TRBV7-9; D gene: -; clone size: -; CDR3 protein: CASSVGLGTYEQYF; CDR3 DNA: TGTGCCAGCAGCGTTGGGCTCGGGACCTACGAGCAGTACTTC
J gene: TRBJ2-6; V gene: TRBV5-6; D gene: TRBD2; clone size: few; CDR3 protein: CASSARLAGNSGANVLTF; CDR3 DNA: TGTGCCAGCAGCGCCAGACTAGCGGGGAACTCTGGGGCCAACGTCCTGACTTTC
J gene: TRBJ2-7; V gene: TRBV10-3; D gene: TRBD2; clone size: once; CDR3 protein: CAISEETSGRGYEQYF; CDR3 DNA: TGTGCCATCAGTGAGGAGACTAGCGGGAGGGGGTACGAGCAGTACTTC
J gene: TRBJ1-4; V gene: TRBV6-5; D gene: TRBD1; clone size: -; CDR3 protein: CASRKQGADEKLFF; CDR3 DNA: TGTGCCAGCAGAAAACAGGGGGCGGACGAAAAACTGTTTTTT
J gene: TRBJ2-7; V gene: TRBV10-3; D gene: -; clone size: once; CDR3 protein: CAISDSRLPSYEQYF; CDR3 DNA: TGTGCCATCAGTGACTCGCGACTACCCTCCTACGAGCAGTACTTC
J gene: TRBJ2-3; V gene: TRBV27; D gene: TRBD1; clone size: -; CDR3 protein: CASFPPGQASTDTQYF; CDR3 DNA: TGTGCCAGCTTCCCACCGGGACAGGCAAGCACAGATACGCAGTATTTT
J gene: TRBJ2-3; V gene: TRBV30; D gene: TRBD1; clone size: -; CDR3 protein: CAQGTAKHTQYF; CDR3 DNA: TGTGCCCAAGGGACAGCCAAACATACGCAGTATTTT
J gene: TRBJ2-5; V gene: TRBV30; D gene: -; clone size: -; CDR3 protein: CAWSVGGPSETQYF; CDR3 DNA: TGTGCCTGGAGTGTCGGAGGGCCTTCAGAGACCCAGTACTTC
J gene: TRBJ1-2; V gene: TRBV4-1; D gene: -; clone size: -; CDR3 protein: CASSQEIATNYGYTF; CDR3 DNA: TGCGCCAGCAGCCAAGAGATAGCCACGAACTATGGCTACACCTTC
J gene: TRBJ1-2; V gene: TRBV30; D gene: -; clone size: -; CDR3 protein: CAASPENYGYTF; CDR3 DNA: TGTGCCGCGTCCCCCGAAAACTATGGCTACACCTTC
J gene: TRBJ2-7; V gene: TRBV9; D gene: TRBD2; clone size: -; CDR3 protein: CASSAWEGRDYEQYF; CDR3 DNA: TGTGCCAGCAGCGCATGGGAGGGGCGGGACTACGAGCAGTACTTC
J gene: TRBJ2-5; V gene: TRBV21-1; D gene: -; clone size: -; CDR3 protein: CASSKGLPGPPETQYF; CDR3 DNA: TGTGCCAGCAGCAAAGGTTTGCCAGGCCCCCCGGAGACCCAGTACTTC
J gene: TRBJ2-2; V gene: TRBV19; D gene: TRBD1; clone size: -; CDR3 protein: CASSITGAGELFF; CDR3 DNA: TGTGCCAGTAGTATTACAGGGGCCGGGGAGCTGTTTTTT
J gene: TRBJ2-1; V gene: TRBV28; D gene: TRBD2; clone size: few; CDR3 protein: CASSPPGTSFNEQFF; CDR3 DNA: TGTGCCAGCAGTCCCCCCGGGACTAGTTTTAATGAGCAGTTCTTC
J gene: TRBJ2-7; V gene: TRBV28; D gene: TRBD2; clone size: few; CDR3 protein: CASGGGPYEQYF; CDR3 DNA: TGTGCCAGCGGGGGAGGGCCCTACGAGCAGTACTTC
J gene: TRBJ2-3; V gene: TRBV25-1; D gene: TRBD2; clone size: -; CDR3 protein: CASGGRGEQTQYF; CDR3 DNA: TGTGCCAGCGGAGGGAGGGGAGAACAGACGCAGTATTTT